Here is one T cell receptor beta chain with its context. The sample is drawn from a study of blood T cell repertoires in COVID-19. Across the study: Acute and convalescent COVID-19 samples came from the United States, Italy and Spain.

With 8 bases removed from V and 4 bases from J, the gap between germline ends came to 18 bases. The CDR3 sequence is 15 residues long. Germline lookup yields CDR1 SNHLY and CDR2 FYNNEI. Participants had their cohort set by participant-reported clinical history. Symptom resolution, clearance, or two negative PCRs marked the recovered donors of Cohort 3. Sequenced by immunoSEQ multiplex PCR; TCRdb stores in-frame clones only, minus some. In the table there are about 390,000 clones, 80% to 90% of which are singletons. The chain combines TRBV2 with TRBJ1-5; D is ambiguous. Sequencing was performed on PBMCs or T cells enriched from blood (not recorded which). This sequence was found in a woman between 50 and 59 years old who had recovered from COVID-19. The CDR3 protein is CASGSGFGMNQPQHF. The CDR3 DNA sequence: TGTGCCAGCGGGTCCGGGTTCGGTATGAATCAGCCCCAGCATTTT.